This T cell receptor (beta chain) is drawn from a study of cytotoxic CD8 clonotypes in ibrutinib-treated CLL (dated by TCRdb to the early 2020s). With regard to the full study: The cohort included roughly 15 treatment-naive and roughly ten relapsed/refractory patients; roughly 17 were IGHV unmutated. The response samples were drawn at a median of approximately 12 months into treatment, with a range of about 6 to 36 months. Samples averaged about 260,000 productive templates and some 91,000 productive rearrangements. Partial responses were observed in around 25 patients and complete responses in 2; after a median follow-up of 68 months, remission was maintained in 15 or so patients and progression was observed in some twelve. Cryopreserved peripheral blood mononuclear cells were obtained prior to treatment, at the time of response, and at either disease progression or sustained remission. Of the approximately 94 people in the trial, approximately 26 had longitudinal samples available. Overall results and qualifications from the work: At ibrutinib response clonality went up, during sustained remission it held steady, and at progression it dropped back toward baseline. Sampling times were not matched between patients in sustained remission and patients whose disease was progressing, and lymph node repertoires were not examined. Public clonotypes were rare and either contracted or stayed stable during treatment, and the rise in clonality at ibrutinib response reflected the expansion of private clonotypes. Baseline clonality exceeded that of age-matched healthy donors and correlated strongly with circulating CD8+ T-cell counts.

Each clonotype received, on average, approximately 9.9x coverage in deep resolution sequencing performed on a MiSeq, where the target depth lay between 1 in 1 million and 1 in 200,000 T cells. The immunoSEQ hsTCRB Kit was used to generate TCR beta libraries. Processing in the source paper ran as follows. Data were analyzed with ImmunoSEQ Data Assistant and ImmunoSEQ Analyzer, with V, D and J genes assigned per IMGT definitions. Clonality, which ranges from 0 to 1, was calculated by subtracting the normalized Shannon entropy of productive rearrangement frequencies from one. Only overrepresented clonotypes making up at least 0.05% of each patient's repertoire were included in the public clonotype analysis. Roughly 12 age-matched healthy donor repertoires from immuneACCESS were used as controls for clonality. In TCRdb, the immuneACCESS table is reduced to in-frame sequences with V and J assigned. These tables do not hold every clone; where another copy was compared, an unresolved V gene accounts for under half, and the others remain unexplained. The D gene and trimming were derived from the DNA, and the V and J assignments and clone size from that table. Within this sample are about 14,000 clones, with around 60% of them counted one time only. Together, the top ten hold roughly 40% of the sample.

For TCR beta library preparation, about 2 micrograms of genomic DNA were isolated from cryopreserved PBMCs. Longitudinal blood samples from CLL patients receiving ibrutinib monotherapy were subjected to high-throughput TCR beta sequencing. Patients were enrolled in a phase 2 open-label single-center ibrutinib monotherapy trial. CDR1 SGHNT and CDR2 YYREEE are derived from the germline V gene (reference sequence). V is clipped by 2 bases and J by 2 bases, and the sequence between their germline boundaries is 7 bases long. From the cysteine up to the phenylalanine, the CDR3 has a length of 13 residues. Here the CDR3 DNA is all that survives: 39 bases in frame from base 1. Notes on this clone: The specificity of this receptor is unknown. No base quality information exists; no much larger clone differs at one position.

Here the sequenced sample was PBMCs, taken before ibrutinib treatment. The chain joins TRBV5-4 to TRBJ2-5; a confident D gene designation cannot be given. The sequence was obtained from a human donor with chronic lymphocytic leukemia. The CDR3 loop reads CASSFVSQETQYF. DNA sequence: TGTGCCAGCAGCTTCGTCAGTCAAGAGACCCAGTACTTC.